The 2 T cell receptor beta chains given below trace back to one sample, sequenced in a study of blood T cell repertoires in COVID-19. Assay: immunoSEQ multiplex PCR; the TCRdb copy retains only in-frame clones and omits some. The data show 100,000 to 150,000 clones, almost 80% seen once. Input material: peripheral blood. These receptors all come from a human donor in a cohort sampled during active COVID-19.

The chain employs TRBV6-2 or TRBV6-3 and TRBJ2-3; D is uncertain. CDR3 length equals 12 residues. Germline lookup yields CDR1 MNHEY and CDR2 SVGEGT. Deletions cut 3 bases from V and 4 bases from J, with 5 bases between. The CDR3 loop is CASSYYADTQYF. DNA for the CDR3: TGTGCCAGCAGTTATTATGCAGATACGCAGTATTTT.

This clone was observed once. The chain links TRBV25-1 to TRBJ1-1; 10 nucleotides agree with TRBD1. With V trimmed by 1 base and J by 1 base, 9 bases remained unmatched. The CDR3 consists of 18 residues. Germline V lookup: CDR1 MGHDK, CDR2 SYGVNS. The CDR3 protein is CASSEFGDRGRGNTEAFF. For the CDR3, the DNA is TGTGCCAGCAGTGAATTTGGGGACAGGGGACGAGGGAACACTGAAGCTTTCTTT. Filled out from reference TRBV25-1 and TRBJ1-1, the complete variable domain reads EADIYQTPRYLVIGTGKKITLECSQTMGHDKMYWYQQDPGMELHLIHYSYGVNSTEKGDLSSESTVSRIRTEHFPLTLESARPSHTSQYLCASSEFGDRGRGNTEAFFGQGTRLTVV.